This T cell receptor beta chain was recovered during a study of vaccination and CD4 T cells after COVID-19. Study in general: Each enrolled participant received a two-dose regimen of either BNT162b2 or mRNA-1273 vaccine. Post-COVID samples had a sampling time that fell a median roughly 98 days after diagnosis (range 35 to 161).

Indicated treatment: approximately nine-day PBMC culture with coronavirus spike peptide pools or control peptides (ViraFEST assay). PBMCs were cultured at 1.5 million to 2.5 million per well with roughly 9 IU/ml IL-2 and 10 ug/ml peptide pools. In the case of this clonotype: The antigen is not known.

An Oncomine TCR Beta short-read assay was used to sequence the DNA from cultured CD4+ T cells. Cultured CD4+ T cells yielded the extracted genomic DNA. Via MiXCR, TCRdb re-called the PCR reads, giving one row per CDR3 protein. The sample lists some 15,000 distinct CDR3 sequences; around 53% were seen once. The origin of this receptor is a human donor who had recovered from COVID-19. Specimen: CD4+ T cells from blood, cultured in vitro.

CDR3 nucleotides: TGTGCCAGCAGCCGTGGGACGGCCTCCTACAATGAGCAGTTCTTC. Protein: CASSRGTASYNEQFF. This chain links TRBV11-3 with TRBJ2-1, with D tentatively TRBD1 or TRBD2 (5 bases each). V lost 5 bases to trimming and J lost 0 bases, with 11 bases between them. CDR1 and CDR2 from the germline V gene are SGHNT and YENEEA. The CDR3 has 15 amino acids.